The 8 T cell receptor beta chains below were found in one sample sequenced in a study of chronic HIV infection and antiretroviral therapy (dated by TCRdb to the mid-2010s). The library was made by 5' RACE. The instrument given in TCRdb is Illumina MiSeq. Clones were called with MiXCR by TCRdb after fastp trimmed the public reads at Q25, and only in-frame beta chains were retained. Rows with one shared CDR3 protein collapse into an entry with the most common genes and DNA. Recorded for this sample are some 43,000 distinct CDR3 sequences; about a fifth of them occurred a single time. Approximately 2.8% of the sample goes to the ten largest clones. The sample taken for sequencing was peripheral blood. Source of these receptors: an adult who had HIV and had not received antiretroviral therapy, or was an uninfected healthy control (not recorded which).

This clonotype was recorded a few times. The chain recombines TRBV28 with TRBJ2-1; 7 bases are shared with TRBD1. Germline V CDR1 and CDR2: MDHEN, SYDVKM. The junction had 9 bases not matched to a gene; V was cut back by 4 bases and J by 6 bases. This CDR3 is built from 15 residues. CDR3 sequence reads: CASSSGSGQFNEQFF. CDR3 DNA: TGTGCCAGCAGTTCAGGGTCGGGACAGTTCAATGAGCAGTTCTTC.

J is TRBJ1-2 and V is TRBV5-1, with unresolved D. The CDR3 spans 15 residues. The V end was cut by 0 bases, the J end by 5 bases, with 14 bases between. Germline loops: CDR1 SGHRS, CDR2 YFSETQ. CDR3 amino acids: CASSLEPDSEYGYTF. CDR3 DNA sequence: TGCGCCAGCAGCTTGGAACCCGACTCTGAGTATGGCTACACCTTC.

This clonotype was detected only a few times. The rearrangement links TRBV2 to TRBJ1-6, with unresolved D. CDR3 size: 13 residues. CDR1 SNHLY and CDR2 FYNNEI come from the germline V gene. Trimming pared 10 bases from V and 10 bases from J, leaving 17 bases between. The CDR3 region has the DNA TGTGCCACCCTACCGGGAATACAATCACCCCTCCACTTT. This codes for CATLPGIQSPLHF.

This clonotype came up a few times. The rearrangement joins TRBV4-1 to TRBJ2-3; D gene uncertain. Trimming shortened V by 2 bases and J by 6 bases, and 15 bases separated the two germline ends. CDR1 is MGHRA and CDR2 is YSYEKL in the germline V gene. The CDR3 runs to 15 residues. Here the CDR3 reads CASSQRHLLGDTQYF. CDR3 nucleotide sequence: TGCGCCAGCAGCCAACGACACCTTTTAGGGGATACGCAGTATTTT.

The chain carries TRBV5-1 and TRBJ2-3; perhaps TRBD2 as D (5 bases). Germline V gives CDR1 SGHRS, CDR2 YFSETQ. CDR3 length: 20 residues. V lost 4 bases and J lost 2, with 29 bases in between. The CDR3 DNA reads as TGCGCCAGCAGCCCACTACTTGGGTCAAACAAGAACCTAGCCACAGATACGCAGTATTTT. This gives the protein CASSPLLGSNKNLATDTQYF.

This clonotype has only a few counts. The chain recombines TRBV28 with TRBJ1-2; TRBD1 agrees at 10 bases. The length of the CDR3 is 16 residues. Germline CDR1 and CDR2: MDHEN and SYDVKM. V dropped 3 bases and J dropped 3; count of bases not matched to a gene: 7. The CDR3 nucleotides read TGTGCCAGCAGTTTGGGACAGGGGAAGGGGGACTATGGCTACACCTTC. This sequence encodes CASSLGQGKGDYGYTF.

The chain has TRBV4-1 and TRBJ1-2; 10 bases align to TRBD1. Germline V lookup: CDR1 MGHRA, CDR2 YSYEKL. V dropped 5 bases and J dropped 2; count of bases not matched to a gene: 2. This CDR3 spans 14 amino acids. CDR3 DNA: TGCGCCAGCAGCGGGACAGGGGACAACTATGGCTACACCTTC. Residues: CASSGTGDNYGYTF.

This clonotype turned up a few times. The rearrangement joins TRBV7-8 to TRBJ2-3; D uncertain. The CDR3 spans 14 residues. Germline values: CDR1 SGHVS, CDR2 FQNEAQ. V was shortened by 7 bases and J by 2 bases, with 13 bases between the two germline ends. The CDR3 bases are TGTGCCAGCATCGGAACTTCGATCACAGATACGCAGTATTTT. Its protein product is CASIGTSITDTQYF.